The rows below give T cell receptor beta chains drawn from one sample of a study of response to subunit inactivated influenza vaccine. TCRdb reanalysed the RT-PCR reads using MiXCR and keeps one entry per CDR3 protein. The sample lists fewer than 400,000 distinct CDR3 sequences, 21% occurring once. Sequences were derived from PBMCs from blood, sampled 21 months after vaccination. These receptors were collected from a man aged 50 to 69 who received an inactivated influenza vaccine. CDR3s include the opening cysteine and the closing phenylalanine or tryptophan. The D gene is left open where the match is weak. The size of a clone is reported for some rows only, either as once, few or many, or as a class for expanded clones.

NA | TRBJ1-3 | few | TRBV20-1 | TGCAGTGCTAGAGTGTTTGACGGCCTGAGCTCTGGAAACACCATATATTTT | CSARVFDGLSSGNTIYF
TRBD2 | TRBJ2-2 | few | TRBV29-1 | TGCAGCATAACCGGGACTAGCAGTACCGGGGAGCTGTTTTTT | CSITGTSSTGELFF
TRBD2 | TRBJ2-1 | NA | TRBV19 | TGTGCCAGTACTTCCCCCCGGGTAGCGGGAGGCCAGGGGTCCTACAATGAGCAGTTCTTC | CASTSPRVAGGQGSYNEQFF
NA | TRBJ1-1 | NA | TRBV7-6 | TGTGCCAGCAGCCAGAGTCCGGGATTGAACACTGAAGCTTTCTTT | CASSQSPGLNTEAFF
NA | TRBJ2-7 | few | TRBV12-3/TRBV12-4 | TGTGCCAGCAGTCCATTCGGGGAGCTGAGCTCCTACGAGCAGTACTTC | CASSPFGELSSYEQYF
NA | TRBJ1-5 | few | TRBV4-1 | TGCGCCAGCAGCCAAGGGTTACAGGGAAGGTCAGATCAGCCCCAGCATTTT | CASSQGLQGRSDQPQHF
TRBD1 | TRBJ2-1 | once | TRBV5-3 | TGTGCCAGAAGCTTGGCCGGGACAGGGCTCGGTCGGTCCTACAATGAGCAGTTCTTC | CARSLAGTGLGRSYNEQFF
NA | TRBJ1-6 | many | TRBV12-3/TRBV12-4 | TGTGCCAGCAGTTTATTCGTCCTCGGACGGCGCAATTCACCCCTCCACTTT | CASSLFVLGRRNSPLHF
TRBD2 | TRBJ2-2 | NA | TRBV6-2/TRBV6-3 | TGTGCCAGCAGTTACGTGCTAGCGGGAGTCACCGGGGAGCTGTTTTTT | CASSYVLAGVTGELFF
NA | TRBJ1-1 | many | TRBV11-2 | TGTGCCAGCAGCTTAGATCGGGCCGCAAAAGAAGCTTTCTTT | CASSLDRAAKEAFF
TRBD1 | TRBJ2-7 | NA | TRBV28 | TGTGCCAGCAGTCCTATAGAAAACAGGGGGTACGAGCAGTACTTC | CASSPIENRGYEQYF
NA | TRBJ1-5 | once | TRBV20-1 | TGCAGTGCTAGAGTTGGGTCTGGTCAGCCCCAGCATTTT | CSARVGSGQPQHF
TRBD2 | TRBJ2-1 | NA | TRBV10-3 | TGTGCCATCAGTGAGGCTGGACTAGCGAGCTCCTACAATGAGCAGTTCTTC | CAISEAGLASSYNEQFF
NA | TRBJ2-3 | few | TRBV7-8 | TGTGCCAGCAGCTTAGCGGCCCCCCCGGCAGATACGCAGTATTTT | CASSLAAPPADTQYF
TRBD1 | TRBJ1-1 | few | TRBV2 | TGTGCCAGCAGTGAAGGGACAGGGAACACTGAAGCTTTCTTT | CASSEGTGNTEAFF
NA | TRBJ1-2 | NA | TRBV27 | TGTGCCAGCAGTTTCGAGATGACAGGACGCTATGGCTACACCTTC | CASSFEMTGRYGYTF
TRBD1 | TRBJ2-5 | NA | TRBV6-1 | TGTGCCAGCAGCTCCGGACAGGGGGCGCGGGAGACCCAGTACTTC | CASSSGQGARETQYF
NA | TRBJ1-1 | many | TRBV2 | TGTGCCAGCAGTGTCGTGAACACTGAAGCTTTCTTT | CASSVVNTEAFF
NA | TRBJ1-3 | few | TRBV12-3/TRBV12-4 | TGTGCCAGCAGTTTGGTACCTGGAAACACCATATATTTT | CASSLVPGNTIYF
TRBD1 | TRBJ2-3 | NA | TRBV14 | TGTGCCAGCAGCCGCGACAGGGTTACGCAGTATTTT | CASSRDRVTQYF
NA | TRBJ1-1 | few | TRBV6-1 | TGTGCCAGCACGCTGGAACTCGGTAGATTGGGAGCTTTCTTT | CASTLELGRLGAFF
NA | TRBJ2-7 | NA | TRBV7-2 | TGTGCCAGCAGCCCCCGATTGGACAGCATCTACGAGCAGTACTTC | CASSPRLDSIYEQYF
NA | TRBJ2-3 | few | TRBV11-2 | TGTGCCAGCAGCCCAACTCTGGATTCCGATACGCAGTATTTT | CASSPTLDSDTQYF
TRBD1 | TRBJ1-1 | NA | TRBV6-2/TRBV6-3 | TGTGCCAGCAGTTACCGGCAGGGGGAGGTGAACACTGAAGCTTTCTTT | CASSYRQGEVNTEAFF
NA | TRBJ1-2 | few | TRBV6-5 | TGTGCCAGCAGTTACCGAGGGATTGGAGGCTACACCTTC | CASSYRGIGGYTF
TRBD1 | TRBJ1-5 | few | TRBV20-1 | TGCAGTGCTAGGACAGGGACAGCCTACAATCAGCCCCAGCATTTT | CSARTGTAYNQPQHF
TRBD2 | TRBJ2-1 | NA | TRBV27 | TGTGCCAGCAGTCCCCTCCGGTGGGGGGGCTCCTACAATGAGCAGTTCTTC | CASSPLRWGGSYNEQFF
NA | TRBJ1-1 | NA | TRBV12-5 | TGTGCTAGTGGTTTGTACAGGGCGGACACTGAAGCTTTCTTT | CASGLYRADTEAFF
NA | TRBJ1-1 | NA | TRBV20-1 | TGCAGTGCTAGGTTTCCCGGGGTGAAACGGAACACTGAAGCTTTCTTT | CSARFPGVKRNTEAFF
NA | TRBJ2-7 | NA | TRBV7-2 | TGTGCCAGCAGCCCCCATAGCGGCTACGAGCAGTACTTC | CASSPHSGYEQYF
TRBD1 | TRBJ1-1 | NA | TRBV4-3 | TGCGCCAACAGCCCAGGGGGGCGGACTGAAGCTTTCTTT | CANSPGGRTEAFF
TRBD1 | TRBJ1-5 | NA | TRBV20-1 | TGCAGTGCTGCAGTGATCGGGACAGACAATCAGCCCCAGCATTTT | CSAAVIGTDNQPQHF
NA | TRBJ1-2 | few | TRBV23-1 | TGCGCCAGTCACGATGGAAGGGGTGGCTACACCTTC | CASHDGRGGYTF
NA | TRBJ1-4 | medium-sized | TRBV3-1 | TGTGCCAGCAGCCAAGGAGCGGCAACTAATGAAAAACTGTTTTTT | CASSQGAATNEKLFF
NA | TRBJ2-2 | few | TRBV19 | TGTGCCAGTAGCTCCCGGACAGTGAACACCGGGGAGCTGTTTTTT | CASSSRTVNTGELFF
NA | TRBJ1-4 | NA | TRBV4-3 | TGCGCCAGCAGCCAAGGGATCTCAGACTTAAATGAAAAACTGTTTTTT | CASSQGISDLNEKLFF
NA | TRBJ1-4 | NA | TRBV11-2 | TGTGCCAGCAGCCCAGACGCTGGGTATGAAAAACTGTTTTTT | CASSPDAGYEKLFF
NA | TRBJ1-2 | NA | TRBV7-9 | TGTGCCAGCAGCTTAGCCCCGGGAGGGTTTTTTTATGGCTACACCTTC | CASSLAPGGFFYGYTF
NA | TRBJ2-5 | NA | TRBV12-3/TRBV12-4 | TGTGCCAGCAGTTCGTCGGGGCCGATAAAAGAGACCCAGTACTTC | CASSSSGPIKETQYF
NA | TRBJ2-7 | few | TRBV29-1 | TGCAGCGTAGCCGACGGGGCCTACGAGCAGTACTTC | CSVADGAYEQYF
NA | TRBJ1-1 | NA | TRBV20-1 | TGCAGTGCTAGAGATTCCAGGGTGGGTACTGAAGCTTTCTTT | CSARDSRVGTEAFF
TRBD1 | TRBJ1-6 | few | TRBV10-3 | TGTGCCATCAGGGAACGGGACAGACATAATTCACCCCTCCACTTT | CAIRERDRHNSPLHF
NA | TRBJ2-5 | few | TRBV29-1 | TGCAGCGTTGAGTCCTTTGAGACCCAGTACTTC | CSVESFETQYF
NA | TRBJ2-1 | NA | TRBV12-3/TRBV12-4 | TGTGCCAGTTCGAACCGTGAGCAGTTCTTC | CASSNREQFF
NA | TRBJ2-7 | few | TRBV28 | TGTGCCAGCAGTTTCGGTTTGCGGACCAACTCCTACGAGCAGTACTTC | CASSFGLRTNSYEQYF
NA | TRBJ2-5 | NA | TRBV21-1 | TGTGCCAGCAGCAAGTGTGGGTTATATTATGGAGAGACCCAGTACTTC | CASSKCGLYYGETQYF
NA | TRBJ1-6 | NA | TRBV7-2 | TGTGCCAGCAGCTTATCCGGACGGAGCTCCTATAATTCACCCCTCCACTTT | CASSLSGRSSYNSPLHF
NA | TRBJ1-5 | NA | TRBV6-5 | TGTGCCAGCGGAACAAATCAGCCCCAGCATTTT | CASGTNQPQHF
NA | TRBJ1-5 | few | TRBV12-3/TRBV12-4 | TGTGCCAGCAGTACGGCCCAGGGAATGGCTCAGCCCCAGCATTTT | CASSTAQGMAQPQHF
NA | TRBJ2-3 | few | TRBV25-1 | TGTGCCAGCAGTAGGACATCTACTAGCACAGATACGCAGTATTTT | CASSRTSTSTDTQYF
NA | TRBJ1-4 | NA | TRBV25-1 | TGTGCCAGCAGTGAATCCACAGGGCAGTTTTTT | CASSESTGQFF
NA | TRBJ2-5 | few | TRBV7-9 | TGTGCCAGCAGCTTAGTTGGCGAATACCAAGAGACCCAGTACTTC | CASSLVGEYQETQYF
NA | TRBJ2-7 | NA | TRBV4-2 | TGTGCCAGCAGCCATCAAGGGACCTACGAGCAGTACTTC | CASSHQGTYEQYF
TRBD2 | TRBJ2-7 | NA | TRBV7-6 | TGTGCCAGCAGCTTGGGATTAGCGGGAGTGGGCTACGAGCAGTACTTC | CASSLGLAGVGYEQYF
TRBD2 | TRBJ2-2 | many | TRBV7-9 | TGTGCCAGCAGCTTAGCCCTAGCGGGAAACGGGGAGCTGTTTTTT | CASSLALAGNGELFF
NA | TRBJ2-1 | few | TRBV10-3 | TGTGCCATCAGTGGGCAGGGAGCTGAGCAGTTCTTC | CAISGQGAEQFF
TRBD2 | TRBJ2-5 | NA | TRBV6-5 | TGTGCCAGCAGTTACTCTCTAGCGGGGGTACCATCCGAGACCCAGTACTTC | CASSYSLAGVPSETQYF
TRBD1 | TRBJ1-4 | many | TRBV9 | TGTGCCAGCAGCCGACAGGGAGCTAATGAAAAACTGTTTTTT | CASSRQGANEKLFF
TRBD1 | TRBJ2-1 | NA | TRBV28 | TGTGCCAGCAACCTAGGGGGACAGTCCTACAATGAGCAGTTCTTC | CASNLGGQSYNEQFF
TRBD1 | TRBJ2-1 | NA | TRBV29-1 | TGCAGCGTCCCTGTGCAGGGGGTGGTCAATGAGCAGTTCTTC | CSVPVQGVVNEQFF